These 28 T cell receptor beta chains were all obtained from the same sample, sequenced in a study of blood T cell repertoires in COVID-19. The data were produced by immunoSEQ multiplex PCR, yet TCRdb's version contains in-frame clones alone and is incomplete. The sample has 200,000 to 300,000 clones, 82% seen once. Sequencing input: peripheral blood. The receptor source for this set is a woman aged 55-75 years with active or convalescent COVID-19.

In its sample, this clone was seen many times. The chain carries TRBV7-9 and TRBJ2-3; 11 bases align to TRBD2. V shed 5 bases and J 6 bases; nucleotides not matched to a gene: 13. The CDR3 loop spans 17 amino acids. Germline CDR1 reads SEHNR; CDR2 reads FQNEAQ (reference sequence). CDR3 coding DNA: TGTGCCAGCAGCCCCCGGGCTAGCGGGGGGACTAGGGATACGCAGTATTTT. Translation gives CASSPRASGGTRDTQYF. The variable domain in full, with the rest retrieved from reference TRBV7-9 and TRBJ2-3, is DTGVSQNPRHKITKRGQNVTFRCDPISEHNRLYWYRQTLGQGPEFLTYFQNEAQLEKSRLLSDRFSAERPKGSFSTLEIQRTEQGDSAMYLCASSPRASGGTRDTQYFGPGTRLTVL.

The CDR3 spells CASSKGRQYSRNLATNEKLFF. The CDR3 DNA is TGTGCCAGCAGCAAAGGTCGACAGTACAGCCGAAATCTCGCAACTAATGAAAAACTGTTTTTT. This chain joins TRBV21-1 and TRBJ1-4; the D segment call TRBD1 is taken from the table without a DNA check. TRBV21-1 is a documented pseudogene. The length of the CDR3 is 21 residues.

In nucleotides, the CDR3 is TGTGCCAGCGGGATCGCGACAGGGGGGTGGCAGTTCTTC. This codes for CASGIATGGWQFF. The chain carries TRBV5-8 and TRBJ2-1; 9 positions agree with TRBD1. The CDR3 length is 13 residues. After removal of 7 bases from V and 12 bases from J, the junction contained 11 bases not matched to a gene. In germline, CDR1 is SGHTS, CDR2 YDEGEE.

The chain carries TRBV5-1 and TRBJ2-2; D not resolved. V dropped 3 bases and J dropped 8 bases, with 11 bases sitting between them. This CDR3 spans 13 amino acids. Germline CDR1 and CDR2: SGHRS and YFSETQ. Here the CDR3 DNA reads TGCGCCAGCAGCTCTACTACTCGAGGGGAGCTGTTTTTT. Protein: CASSSTTRGELFF.

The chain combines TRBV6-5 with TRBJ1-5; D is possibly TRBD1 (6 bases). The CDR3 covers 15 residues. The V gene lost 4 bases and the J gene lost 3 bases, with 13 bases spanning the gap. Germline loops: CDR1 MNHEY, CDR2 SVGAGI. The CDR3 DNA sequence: TGTGCCAGCAGTTCGGACAGAGGTAACAATCAGCCCCAGCATTTT. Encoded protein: CASSSDRGNNQPQHF.

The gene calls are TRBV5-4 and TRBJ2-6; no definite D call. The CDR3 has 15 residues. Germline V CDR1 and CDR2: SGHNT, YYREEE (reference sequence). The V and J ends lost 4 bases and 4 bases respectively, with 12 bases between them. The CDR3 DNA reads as TGTGCCAGCAGCCGGCCTACGAGGGGGGCCAACGTCCTGACTTTC. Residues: CASSRPTRGANVLTF. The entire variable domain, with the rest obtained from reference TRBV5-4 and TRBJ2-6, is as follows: ETGVTQSPTHLIKTRGQQVTLRCSSQSGHNTVSWYQQALGQGPQFIFQYYREEENGRGNFPPRFSGLQFPNYSSELNVNALELDDSALYLCASSRPTRGANVLTFGAGSRLTVL.

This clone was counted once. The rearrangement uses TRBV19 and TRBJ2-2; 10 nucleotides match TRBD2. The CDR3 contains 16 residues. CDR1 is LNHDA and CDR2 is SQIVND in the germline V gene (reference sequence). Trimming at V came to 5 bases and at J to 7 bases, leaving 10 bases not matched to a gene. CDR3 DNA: TGTGCCAGTAGTTCCCTAGCGGGGGTCGTAGGCGGGGAGCTGTTTTTT. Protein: CASSSLAGVVGGELFF. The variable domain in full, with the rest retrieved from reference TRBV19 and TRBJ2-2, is DGGITQSPKYLFRKEGQNVTLSCEQNLNHDAMYWYRQDPGQGLRLIYYSQIVNDFQKGDIAEGYSVSREKKESFPLTVTSAQKNPTAFYLCASSSLAGVVGGELFFGEGSRLTVL.

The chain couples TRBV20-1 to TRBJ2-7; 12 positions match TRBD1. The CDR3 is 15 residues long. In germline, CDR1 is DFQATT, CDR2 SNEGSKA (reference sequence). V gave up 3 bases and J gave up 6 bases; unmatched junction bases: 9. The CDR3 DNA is TGCAGTGCTAGTAACCGGGGACAGGGGGCGTCCGAGCAGTACTTC. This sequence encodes CSASNRGQGASEQYF.

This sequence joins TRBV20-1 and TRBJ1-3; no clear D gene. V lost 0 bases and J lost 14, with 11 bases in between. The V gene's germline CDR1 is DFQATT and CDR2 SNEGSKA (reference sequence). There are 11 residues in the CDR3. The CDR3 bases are TGCAGTGCTAGAGAGCAGAGGGTCCTATATTTT. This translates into CSAREQRVLYF.

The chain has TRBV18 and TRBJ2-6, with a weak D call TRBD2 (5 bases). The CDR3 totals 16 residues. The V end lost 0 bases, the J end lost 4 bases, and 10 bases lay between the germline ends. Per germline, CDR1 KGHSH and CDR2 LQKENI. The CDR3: CASSPPRRAGANVLTF. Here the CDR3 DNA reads TGTGCCAGCTCACCACCGCGGCGGGCGGGGGCCAACGTCCTGACTTTC.

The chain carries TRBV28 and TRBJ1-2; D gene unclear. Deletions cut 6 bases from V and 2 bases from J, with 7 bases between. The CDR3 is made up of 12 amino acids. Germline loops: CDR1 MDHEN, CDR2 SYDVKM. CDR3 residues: CASSRGNYGYTF. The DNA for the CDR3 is TGTGCCAGCAGCCGGGGAAACTATGGCTACACCTTC.

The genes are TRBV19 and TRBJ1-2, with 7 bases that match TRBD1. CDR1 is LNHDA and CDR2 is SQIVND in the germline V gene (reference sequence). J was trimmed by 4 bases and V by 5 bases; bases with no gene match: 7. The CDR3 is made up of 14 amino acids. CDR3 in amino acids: CASSPTGSVYGYTF. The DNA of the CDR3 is TGTGCCAGTAGTCCGACAGGGTCAGTCTATGGCTACACCTTC.

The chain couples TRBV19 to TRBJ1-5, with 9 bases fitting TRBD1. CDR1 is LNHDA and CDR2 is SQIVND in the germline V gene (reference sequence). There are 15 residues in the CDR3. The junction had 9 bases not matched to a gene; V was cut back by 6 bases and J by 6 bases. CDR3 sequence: CASSETGGVGQPQHF. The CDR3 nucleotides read TGTGCCAGTAGCGAAACAGGGGGCGTAGGTCAGCCCCAGCATTTT.

In DNA, the CDR3 is TGTGCCAGCAGTTCAGTAACTGGGGCCTCCGAGCAGTACTTC. The encoded protein is CASSSVTGASEQYF. The J gene is TRBJ2-7, the V gene TRBV27, with D perhaps TRBD1 (5 bases). The germline V gene has CDR1 MNHEY and CDR2 SMNVEV (reference sequence). The germline V and J ends were trimmed by 4 bases and 6 bases, with 16 bases remaining between them. This CDR3 is 14 amino acids long.

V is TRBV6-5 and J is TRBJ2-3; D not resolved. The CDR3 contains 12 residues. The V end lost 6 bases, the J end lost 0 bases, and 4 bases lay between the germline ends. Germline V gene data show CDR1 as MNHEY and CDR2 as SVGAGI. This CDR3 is CASRSSTDTQYF. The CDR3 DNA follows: TGTGCCAGCAGGAGTAGCACAGATACGCAGTATTTT.

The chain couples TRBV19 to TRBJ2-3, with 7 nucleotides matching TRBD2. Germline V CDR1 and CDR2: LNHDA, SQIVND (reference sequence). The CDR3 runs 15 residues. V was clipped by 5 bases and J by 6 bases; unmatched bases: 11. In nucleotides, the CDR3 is TGTGCCAGTAGTGTAACTAGCGACTCCGGCGATACGCAGTATTTT. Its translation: CASSVTSDSGDTQYF.

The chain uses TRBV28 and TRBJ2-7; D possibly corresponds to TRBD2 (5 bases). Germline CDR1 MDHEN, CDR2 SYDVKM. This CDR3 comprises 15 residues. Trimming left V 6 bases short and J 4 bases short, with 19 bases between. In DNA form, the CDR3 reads TGTGCCAGCAGCAGAGGGCAATTGGTCCCTTACGAGCAGTACTTC. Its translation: CASSRGQLVPYEQYF.

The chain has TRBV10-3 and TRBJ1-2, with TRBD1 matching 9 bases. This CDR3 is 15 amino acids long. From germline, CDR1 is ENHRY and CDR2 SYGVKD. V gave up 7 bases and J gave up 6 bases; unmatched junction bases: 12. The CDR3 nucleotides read TGTGCCATCACCCCTGGGGGACAGGGCGCCCATGGCTACACCTTC. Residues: CAITPGGQGAHGYTF.

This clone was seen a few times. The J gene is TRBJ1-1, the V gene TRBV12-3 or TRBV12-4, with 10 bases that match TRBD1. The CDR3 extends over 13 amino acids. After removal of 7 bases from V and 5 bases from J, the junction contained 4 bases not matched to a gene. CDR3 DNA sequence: TGTGCCAGCACTTTGGACAGGGGGACTGAAGCTTTCTTT. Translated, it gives CASTLDRGTEAFF.

The CDR3, as DNA: TGCAGCGTTGTGATGTCGGGCAGGGAAACAGATACGCAGTATTTT. This sequence encodes CSVVMSGRETDTQYF. The rearrangement joins TRBV29-1 to TRBJ2-3; the D gene is possibly TRBD1 (5 bases). Trimming pared 4 bases from V and 3 bases from J, leaving 17 bases between. CDR1 SQVTM and CDR2 ANQGSEA come from the germline V gene. The CDR3 extends over 15 amino acids.

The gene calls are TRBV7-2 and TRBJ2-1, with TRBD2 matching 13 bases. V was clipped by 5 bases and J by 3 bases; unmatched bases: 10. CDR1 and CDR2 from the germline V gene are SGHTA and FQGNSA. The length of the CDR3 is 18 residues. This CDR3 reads CASSLGRLAGGYYNEQFF. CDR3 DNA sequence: TGTGCCAGCAGCCTAGGGCGACTAGCGGGGGGATACTACAATGAGCAGTTCTTC.

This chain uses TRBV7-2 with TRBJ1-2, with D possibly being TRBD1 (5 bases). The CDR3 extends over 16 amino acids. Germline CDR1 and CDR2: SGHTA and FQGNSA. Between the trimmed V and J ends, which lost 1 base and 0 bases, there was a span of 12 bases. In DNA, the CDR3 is TGTGCCAGCAGCTTAGGACAGCCGGGCACTAACTATGGCTACACCTTC. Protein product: CASSLGQPGTNYGYTF.

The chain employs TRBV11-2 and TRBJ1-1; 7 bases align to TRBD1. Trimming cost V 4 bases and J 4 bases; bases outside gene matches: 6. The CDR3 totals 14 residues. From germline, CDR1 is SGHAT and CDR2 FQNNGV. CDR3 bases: TGTGCCAGCAGCTCCCAGGGGGGAGTCACTGAAGCTTTCTTT. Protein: CASSSQGGVTEAFF. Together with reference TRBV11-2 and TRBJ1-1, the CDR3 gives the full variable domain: EAGVAQSPRYKIIEKRQSVAFWCNPISGHATLYWYQQILGQGPKLLIQFQNNGVVDDSQLPKDRFSAERLKGVDSTLKIQPAKLEDSAVYLCASSSQGGVTEAFFGQGTRLTVV.

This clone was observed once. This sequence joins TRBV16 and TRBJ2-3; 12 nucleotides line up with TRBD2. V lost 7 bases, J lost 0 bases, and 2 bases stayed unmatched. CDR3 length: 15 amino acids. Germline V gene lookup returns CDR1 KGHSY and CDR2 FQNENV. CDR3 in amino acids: CASTGLAGSTDTQYF. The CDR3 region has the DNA TGTGCCAGCACCGGACTAGCGGGGAGCACAGATACGCAGTATTTT.

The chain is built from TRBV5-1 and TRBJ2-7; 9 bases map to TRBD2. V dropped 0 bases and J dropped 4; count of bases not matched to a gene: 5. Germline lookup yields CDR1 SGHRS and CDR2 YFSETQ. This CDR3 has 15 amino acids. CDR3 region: CASSLGRGGAYEQYF. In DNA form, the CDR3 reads TGCGCCAGCAGCTTGGGTCGCGGGGGGGCTTACGAGCAGTACTTC.

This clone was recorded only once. CDR3 sequence: CASSPHSPSGGYQETQYF. DNA of the CDR3: TGTGCCAGCAGTCCTCATTCCCCTAGCGGCGGGTACCAAGAGACCCAGTACTTC. This chain uses TRBV28 with TRBJ2-5; 7 bases are shared with TRBD2. V gave up 5 bases and J gave up 0 bases; unmatched junction bases: 15. CDR1 and CDR2 from the germline V gene are MDHEN and SYDVKM. The CDR3 consists of 18 residues.

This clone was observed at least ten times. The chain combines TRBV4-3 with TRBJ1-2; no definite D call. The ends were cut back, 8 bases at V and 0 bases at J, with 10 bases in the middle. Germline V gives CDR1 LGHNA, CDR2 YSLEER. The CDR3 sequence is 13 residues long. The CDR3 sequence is CASPPPTNYGYTF. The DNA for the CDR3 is TGCGCCAGCCCCCCCCCAACTAACTATGGCTACACCTTC.

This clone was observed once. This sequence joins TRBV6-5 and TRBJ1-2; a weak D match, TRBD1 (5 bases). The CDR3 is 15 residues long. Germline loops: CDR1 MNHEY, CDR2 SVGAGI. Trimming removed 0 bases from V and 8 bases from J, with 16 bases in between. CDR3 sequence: CASSYSAGTSQGYTF. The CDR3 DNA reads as TGTGCCAGCAGTTACTCGGCAGGGACTAGTCAGGGCTACACCTTC.